The clone carrying this T cell receptor (beta chain) was seen once. Its target is unknown. Its ends do not fully match the called genes, so a read error is possible. The data belong to a study of CD8 T cell repertoires and HIV-1 epitope variants. Study as a whole: Separate from the cultures, 1M uncultured T cells served as baseline.

Clones were read by immunoSEQ multiplex PCR, and TCRdb kept only the in-frame ones, dropping some. The repertoire holds 5,000 or so clones, with 55% to 80% as singletons. CDR1 and CDR2 (germline): SGHRS, YFSETQ. The CDR3 is 12 residues long. Sequencing was done on a sample of cultured CD8+ T cells derived from PBMCs. The source of this sequence is a male donor with HIV. The chain combines TRBV5-1 with TRBJ2-2; D perhaps matches TRBD2 (5 bases). The CDR3 nucleotides read TGCGCCAGCAGCTCCGTCTACCGGGGAGCTGTTTTT. Amino acid sequence: CASSSVYRGAVF.